These T cell receptor beta chains were read from a single sample in a study of CD8 T cells in ankylosing spondylitis. TCRdb reprocessed the 5' RACE reads with MiXCR, giving one entry per CDR3 protein. The sample contains approximately 400,000 distinct CDR3 sequences, roughly 27% of which appear only once. Sequenced material: blood, either unsorted or a sorted T cell fraction (not recorded which). The receptor set was obtained from a male donor with ankylosing spondylitis. CDR3s include the opening cysteine and the closing phenylalanine or tryptophan. D genes are given only for firm matches. Size tells how often a clone was seen (once, few, many) or the class of an expanded clone, and some rows leave it out.

d_call clone_size j_call v_call cdr3_length cdr3_aa cdr3_nt
- - TRBJ2-5 TRBV5-1 14 CASSPGTPAETQYF TGCGCCAGCAGCCCGGGGACTCCCGCGGAGACCCAGTACTTC
TRBD2 few TRBJ2-1 TRBV5-1 17 CASSALTSGPSYNEQFF TGCGCCAGCAGCGCCTTGACTAGCGGGCCCTCCTACAATGAGCAGTTCTTC
TRBD1 - TRBJ1-4 TRBV29-1 13 CSVAGRGVEKLFF TGCAGCGTTGCCGGCAGGGGGGTAGAAAAACTGTTTTTT
TRBD2 - TRBJ2-7 TRBV5-1 15 CASSLGGLVTYEQYF TGCGCCAGCAGCTTGGGGGGACTAGTTACATACGAGCAGTACTTC
- many TRBJ1-1 TRBV28 14 CASSSWSMASWAFF TGTGCCAGCAGTTCCTGGTCCATGGCCTCTTGGGCTTTCTTT
- few TRBJ1-2 TRBV20-1 12 CSAQDLNYGYTF TGCAGTGCCCAGGACCTTAACTATGGCTACACCTTC
- - TRBJ1-2 TRBV20-1 14 CSASRREGGYGYTF TGCAGTGCTAGCCGGCGGGAGGGAGGTTATGGCTACACCTTC
- - TRBJ1-4 TRBV20-1 14 CSAINWGGDEKLFF TGCAGTGCTATTAATTGGGGAGGGGATGAAAAACTGTTTTTT
- few TRBJ2-1 TRBV29-1 11 CSVEARVEQFF TGCAGCGTTGAGGCAAGGGTCGAGCAGTTCTTC
TRBD1 - TRBJ2-3 TRBV20-1 16 CSARDLDHRGADTQYF TGCAGTGCTAGAGATTTGGACCACAGGGGTGCGGATACGCAGTATTTT
TRBD2 few TRBJ2-2 TRBV10-3 15 CAISGLAGDAGELFF TGTGCCATCAGTGGACTAGCGGGAGACGCCGGGGAGCTGTTTTTT
TRBD1 few TRBJ1-3 TRBV3-1 14 CASSPTGDGNTIYF TGTGCCAGCAGCCCGACAGGGGATGGAAACACCATATATTTT
- few TRBJ2-1 TRBV10-3 14 CAISDREGGNEQFF TGTGCCATCAGCGACAGGGAGGGGGGGAATGAGCAGTTCTTC
- - TRBJ1-5 TRBV4-1 15 CASSLPDGSYQPQHF TGCGCCAGCAGCCTCCCGGACGGGTCGTATCAGCCCCAGCATTTT
- - TRBJ2-3 TRBV3-1 14 CASSQGGITDTQYF TGTGCCAGCAGCCAAGGAGGGATCACAGATACGCAGTATTTT
TRBD1 - TRBJ1-6 TRBV12-3/TRBV12-4 15 CASSQRQGFNSPLHF TGTGCCAGCAGCCAAAGACAGGGGTTTAATTCACCCCTCCACTTT
- few TRBJ2-3 TRBV11-2 15 CASSLDRVGTDTQYF TGTGCCAGCAGCTTAGATCGGGTGGGCACAGATACGCAGTATTTT
- few TRBJ1-5 TRBV3-1 15 CASSQGPESNQPQHF TGTGCCAGCAGCCAAGGCCCGGAGAGCAATCAGCCCCAGCATTTT
TRBD1 few TRBJ1-6 TRBV11-2 14 CASSRTGGESPLHF TGTGCCAGCAGCCGGACAGGGGGGGAGTCACCCCTCCACTTT
- - TRBJ2-3 TRBV19 14 CASSNWRVTDTQYF TGTGCCAGTAGTAATTGGAGAGTCACAGATACGCAGTATTTT
TRBD1 - TRBJ2-3 TRBV6-2/TRBV6-3 16 CASSTRTGVGTDTQYF TGTGCCAGCAGTACCAGGACAGGGGTTGGGACAGATACGCAGTATTTT
- once TRBJ1-4 TRBV7-2 15 CASSLTRLSDEKLFF TGTGCCAGCAGCTTAACCAGGCTCTCCGATGAAAAACTGTTTTTT